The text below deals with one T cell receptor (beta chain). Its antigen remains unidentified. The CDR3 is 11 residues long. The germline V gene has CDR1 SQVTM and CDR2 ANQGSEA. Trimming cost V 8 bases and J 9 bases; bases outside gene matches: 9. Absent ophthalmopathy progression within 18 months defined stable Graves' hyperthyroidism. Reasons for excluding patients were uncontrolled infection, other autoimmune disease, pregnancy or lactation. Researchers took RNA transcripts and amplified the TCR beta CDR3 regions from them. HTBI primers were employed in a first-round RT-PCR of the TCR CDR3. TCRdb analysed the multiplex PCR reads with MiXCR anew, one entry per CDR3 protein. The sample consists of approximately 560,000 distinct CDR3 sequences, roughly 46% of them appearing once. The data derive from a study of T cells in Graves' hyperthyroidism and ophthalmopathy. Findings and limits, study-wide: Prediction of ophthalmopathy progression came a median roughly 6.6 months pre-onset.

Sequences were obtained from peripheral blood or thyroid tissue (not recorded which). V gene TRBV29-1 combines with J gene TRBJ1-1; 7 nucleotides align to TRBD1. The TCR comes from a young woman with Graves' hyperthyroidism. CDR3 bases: TGCAGCATCCTGACAGGGCGTCAAGCTTTCTTT. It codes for CSILTGRQAFF.